This T cell receptor (beta chain) was identified during a study of blood T cell repertoires in COVID-19 (TCRdb year 2020). Looking at the study overall: Collaborator samples came from the United States, Italy and Spain and covered acute and convalescent phases of COVID-19. Nearly every sample came with metadata listing a de-identified subject ID, COVID-19 status, age in years and sex. HLA class I and class II types, where available, came from metadata supplied by the sample provider rather than from assay-based typing. The prospective study material was composed of cDNA or gDNA derived from T cells, B-cell-depleted T cells, or PBMCs. Deeply sampled blood TCRbeta repertoires from subjects exposed to, actively infected with, or recovered from COVID-19 were included in the dataset. Samples came from the ongoing ImmuneRACE study (first 160 participants) plus 1,254 subjects from 6 global collaborators. The repertoires were made available in a free public database intended to serve as a resource for research on the immune response to SARS-CoV-2. The full study reports these points: Clinical and demographic metadata were provided uncurated, with the amount varying by source and participant.

The CDR3 sequence holds 14 residues, the cysteine and phenylalanine included. The retained sequence is limited to the CDR3, 42 bases, with the frame set at the first base. V is clipped by 6 bases and J by 4 bases, and the sequence between their germline boundaries is 12 bases long. Via the germline V gene, CDR1 is SNHLY and CDR2 FYNNEI. This clone was seen a single time. The antigen it binds to is not known. No per-base quality is available; no much larger clone lies one base away. Each collaborating institution followed its own protocols to collect whole blood in K2EDTA tubes. For TCRbeta analysis, collaborators shipped samples as frozen whole blood, isolated PBMCs, or DNA extracted from either of those sample types. The immunoSEQ Assay, a bias-controlled multiplex PCR, was used to amplify TCRbeta CDR3 regions from genomic DNA. Turning to the authors' computational methods: Within the assay, amplification of reference gene primers was used to estimate how many nucleated cells each sample contained. Sequence reads were collapsed and filtered to measure the absolute abundance of every unique TCRbeta CDR3 rearrangement. For each sample, productive Simpson clonality was calculated as the square root of Simpson's diversity index over productive rearrangements. Here the immuneACCESS table is served through TCRdb, limited to in-frame sequences with V and J called. Missing clones are a known gap in these copies; in checked studies unresolved V genes cover under half, and the rest lacks a known reason. V, J and clone size were drawn from that table, and D and trimming were deduced from the DNA. The sample table shows 70,000 to 95,000 clones, and around four fifths are seen once. Roughly 15% of the sample comes from the top ten.

The rearranged chain carries TRBV2 and TRBJ2-2; the D gene remains uncertain. This TCR came from a human donor in a cohort sampled during active COVID-19. The sequencing input was peripheral blood. The CDR3 region reads CASRPGVSTGELFF. The DNA is as follows: TGTGCCAGCAGGCCAGGTGTTAGCACCGGGGAGCTGTTTTTT.